Following are 18 T cell receptor beta chains from one sample sequenced in a study of CD8 T cells in ankylosing spondylitis. From the 5' RACE reads, TCRdb called clonotypes with MiXCR, one entry per CDR3 protein. The sample holds hundreds of thousands of distinct CDR3 sequences, approximately 12% seen once. These TCRs are of unknown antigen specificity. Notes on the study in general: Eight highly homologous variants made up a TCR beta motif, and this motif appeared characteristic of ankylosing spondylitis blood.

The sequenced sample consisted of blood, either unsorted or a sorted T cell fraction (not recorded which). These receptors were collected from a male donor with ankylosing spondylitis.

V and J are TRBV20-1 and TRBJ1-2; D might be TRBD1 (5 bases). V lost 1 base and J 5 bases, leaving 11 bases between the germline ends. CDR1 is DFQATT, CDR2 SNEGSKA, per germline (reference sequence). The CDR3 totals 13 residues. The CDR3 DNA follows: TGCAGTGCTAGAGGACAGCGGGAGTATGGCTACACCTTC. Protein: CSARGQREYGYTF.

In its sample, this clonotype was seen many times. J is TRBJ1-5 and V is TRBV4-3; D unclear. This CDR3 is built from 15 residues. Germline lookup yields CDR1 LGHNA and CDR2 YSLEER. V shed 0 bases and J shed 4 bases, with 10 bases lying between them. CDR3 bases: TGCGCCAGCAGCCAAGAAGCGGGTCTGAATCAGCCCCAGCATTTT. Translated, it gives CASSQEAGLNQPQHF.

V usage is TRBV10-2 and J usage is TRBJ2-3, with 10 bases that match TRBD2. From germline, CDR1 is WSHSY and CDR2 SAAADI. V trimming: 7 bases; J trimming: 10 bases; junction bases outside the gene matches: 11. CDR3 length: 14 residues. This CDR3 is CASNPSGRVYAQYF. CDR3 bases: TGCGCCAGCAACCCTAGCGGGAGAGTTTATGCGCAGTATTTT.

J is TRBJ1-2 and V is TRBV29-1, with a weak D call TRBD1 (5 bases). V was pared by 5 bases and J by 4 bases, with 14 bases between. CDR1 is SQVTM, CDR2 ANQGSEA, per germline. This CDR3 is built from 13 residues. CDR3 protein: CSVTVGTAYGYTF. CDR3 DNA sequence: TGCAGCGTTACGGTGGGGACGGCCTATGGCTACACCTTC.

This clonotype showed up just a few times. This sequence joins TRBV3-1 and TRBJ2-7; possibly TRBD2 for D (6 bases). This CDR3 comprises 14 residues. Germline V gives CDR1 LGHDT, CDR2 YNNKEL (reference sequence). V was cut by 2 bases and J by 1 base, with 9 bases left in between. CDR3 residues: CASSQYGLSYEQYF. In nucleotides, the CDR3 is TGTGCCAGCAGCCAATACGGACTATCCTACGAGCAGTACTTC.

This clonotype was found a few times. The chain has TRBV5-6 and TRBJ2-3; D possibly corresponds to TRBD1 (5 bases). The CDR3 contains 15 residues. Trimming removed 0 bases from V and 0 bases from J, with 8 bases in between. CDR1 and CDR2 from the germline V gene are SGHDT and YYEEEE. CDR3 sequence reads: CASSLGTTSTDTQYF. In DNA, the CDR3 is TGTGCCAGCAGCTTGGGGACAACAAGCACAGATACGCAGTATTTT.

This clonotype has just a few counts. The J gene is TRBJ2-3, the V gene TRBV5-1, with D maybe TRBD2 (6 bases). V lost 0 bases, J lost 2 bases, and 10 bases lay in between. This CDR3 has 15 amino acids. Germline CDR1 SGHRS, CDR2 YFSETQ. The DNA for the CDR3 is TGCGCCAGCAGCTTGGTGGAGGGGACCACAGATACGCAGTATTTT. It codes for CASSLVEGTTDTQYF.

This clonotype was found a few times. This rearrangement joins TRBV7-9 to TRBJ2-2; 11 bases match TRBD1. V trimming: 5 bases; J trimming: 3 bases; junction bases outside the gene matches: 8. The CDR3 has 17 residues. In germline, CDR1 is SEHNR, CDR2 FQNEAQ (reference sequence). The CDR3 protein is CASSTGGQGVYTGELFF. The CDR3 DNA is TGTGCCAGCAGCACCGGGGGACAGGGGGTTTACACCGGGGAGCTGTTTTTT.

This chain connects TRBV29-1 to TRBJ1-1; no clear D. V lost 3 bases to trimming and J lost 8 bases, with 19 bases between them. CDR3 length: 14 amino acids. The germline CDR1 and CDR2 sequences are SQVTM and ANQGSEA. The DNA of the CDR3 is TGCAGCGTTGATAGGGTTGGCCCAGGCACCGAAGCTTTCTTT. Translated, it gives CSVDRVGPGTEAFF.

The chain uses TRBV4-3 and TRBJ2-2; maybe TRBD2 (6 bases). V shed 1 base and J shed 0 bases, with 18 bases lying between them. CDR1 is LGHNA, CDR2 YSLEER, per germline. The CDR3 runs 19 residues. The CDR3: CASSQGIRGNYANTGELFF. For the CDR3, the DNA is TGCGCCAGCAGCCAAGGTATTCGCGGGAACTACGCGAACACCGGGGAGCTGTTTTTT.

The table lists this clonotype with a few counts. Here the CDR3 DNA reads TGTGCCAGCAGCCCAGGGACTCCTAGTGAAGAGACCCAGTACTTC. Its translation: CASSPGTPSEETQYF. The J gene is TRBJ2-5, the V gene TRBV7-9; weak D call: TRBD2 (6 bases). This CDR3 contains 15 residues. V was clipped by 5 bases and J by 3 bases, with 16 bases between them. Per germline, CDR1 SEHNR and CDR2 FQNEAQ (reference sequence). The full variable domain, its missing parts supplied by reference TRBV7-9 and TRBJ2-5, is DTGVSQNPRHKITKRGQNVTFRCDPISEHNRLYWYRQTLGQGPEFLTYFQNEAQLEKSRLLSDRFSAERPKGSFSTLEIQRTEQGDSAMYLCASSPGTPSEETQYFGPGTRLLVL.

This sequence joins TRBV18 and TRBJ1-1; D perhaps matches TRBD1 (6 bases). Germline lookup yields CDR1 KGHSH and CDR2 LQKENI. The ends were cut back, 4 bases at V and 4 bases at J, with 19 bases in the middle. The CDR3 is made up of 16 amino acids. The CDR3, as DNA: TGTGCCAGCTCACTTAGTCGGGCAGGGGCGGGCACTGAAGCTTTCTTT. Translated: CASSLSRAGAGTEAFF.

This clonotype occurred many times. V gene TRBV7-2 combines with J gene TRBJ2-5; D may be TRBD1 or TRBD2 (5 bases each). CDR3 length equals 16 residues. The germline V and J ends were trimmed by 1 base and 5 bases, with 17 bases remaining between them. CDR1 is SGHTA and CDR2 is FQGNSA in the germline V gene. CDR3 DNA sequence: TGTGCCAGCAGCTTAGTGTCGCTTGGGGGTGGGGAGACCCAGTACTTC. Protein product: CASSLVSLGGGETQYF.

V and J are TRBV10-2 and TRBJ2-2; 9 bases are a match to TRBD2. This CDR3 is built from 16 residues. The junction had 7 bases not matched to a gene; V was cut back by 1 base and J by 7 bases. Germline V CDR1 and CDR2: WSHSY, SAAADI. The CDR3 DNA follows: TGCGCCAGCAGTGAGTTAGCGGGAGCGGCGGGCGGGGAGCTGTTTTTT. Its translation is CASSELAGAAGGELFF.

The J gene is TRBJ1-4, the V gene TRBV12-3 or TRBV12-4, with 7 bases matching TRBD1. The junction had 8 bases not matched to a gene; V was cut back by 6 bases and J by 7 bases. The CDR3 contains 14 residues. This CDR3 is CASSQDRTIEKLFF. The CDR3 DNA sequence: TGTGCCAGCAGCCAGGACAGGACCATTGAAAAACTGTTTTTT.

Remarks on this clonotype: Compared with germline, one end of the junction differs, possibly owing to a read error. The chain is built from TRBV12-3 or TRBV12-4 and TRBJ1-2, with 7 bases aligning to TRBD1. The CDR3 has 13 amino acids. CDR3 loop: CASRLGGVAGYTF. DNA of the CDR3: TGTGCCAGCAGGTTAGGGGGCGTCGCTGGCTACACCTTC.

This clonotype was detected only a few times. The chain carries TRBV28 and TRBJ1-1; 7 bases match TRBD1. CDR3 size: 14 residues. Losses at the gene ends were 8 bases for V and 11 bases for J; bases not matched to a gene: 17. Germline assignment: CDR1 MDHEN and CDR2 SYDVKM. The CDR3 protein is CASQKTQVTGRAFF. In nucleotides, the CDR3 is TGTGCCAGCCAAAAAACCCAAGTGACAGGGCGGGCTTTCTTT.

V usage is TRBV27 and J usage is TRBJ2-2; the match to TRBD2 covers 8 bases. Germline loops: CDR1 MNHEY, CDR2 SMNVEV (reference sequence). The CDR3 runs to 16 residues. The junction had 14 bases not matched to a gene; V was cut back by 7 bases and J by 7 bases. CDR3 residues: CASTDWTSRARGELFF. CDR3 in DNA: TGTGCCAGCACCGACTGGACTAGCCGCGCACGCGGGGAGCTGTTTTTT.